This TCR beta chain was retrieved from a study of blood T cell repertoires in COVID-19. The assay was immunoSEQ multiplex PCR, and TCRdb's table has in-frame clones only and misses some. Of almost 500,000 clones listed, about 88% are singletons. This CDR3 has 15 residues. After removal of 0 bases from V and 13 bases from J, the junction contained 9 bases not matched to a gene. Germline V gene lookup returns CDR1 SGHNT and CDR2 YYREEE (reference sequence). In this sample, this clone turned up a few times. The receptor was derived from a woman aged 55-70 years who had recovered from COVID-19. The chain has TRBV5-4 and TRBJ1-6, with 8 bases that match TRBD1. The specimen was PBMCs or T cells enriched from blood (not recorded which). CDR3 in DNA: TGTGCCAGCAGCTTGGACAGGGGGGGATCCGGCCCCCTCCACTTT. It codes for CASSLDRGGSGPLHF.